This T cell receptor beta chain was captured in a study of cytomegalovirus exposure and HLA in healthy donors. Study-level results: Earlier analysis yielded a pattern in which most TCR beta V segments were productive about 87% or about 30% of the time.

Note on this clone: Its antigen is still unknown.

60 Vbeta and 13 Jbeta primers were used in PCR. Sequenced by immunoSEQ multiplex PCR; TCRdb stores in-frame clones only, minus some. Of about 190,000 clones in the sample, around 81% were seen once. Sequenced: PBMCs. This sequence was found in a man aged 18 to 29 in good health and CMV-seronegative.

CDR3 region: CASSQELFGGDADTQYF. In DNA form, the CDR3 reads TGCGCCAGCAGCCAAGAGTTATTCGGAGGGGATGCAGATACGCAGTATTTT. J is TRBJ2-3 and V is TRBV4-1, with TRBD2 as a possible D gene (6 bases). This CDR3 comprises 17 residues. Trimming removed 0 bases from V and 4 bases from J, with 17 bases in between. Germline CDR1 is MGHRA and CDR2 is YSYEKL.